This T cell receptor (beta chain) emerged from a study of neurological immune-mediated disorders (dated by TCRdb to the late 2010s). With respect to the entire study: Peripheral blood TCR-beta repertoires from patients with HTLV-I-associated myelopathy (HAM/TSP), patients with multiple sclerosis, and healthy controls were compared in the study using UMI-based sequencing. The approximately 99 TCR-beta libraries included longitudinal samples, technical triplicates and paired sorted CD4+ and CD8+ T-cell subsets alongside PBMC samples. The cohort was made up of 68 subjects, consisting of around 14 HAM/TSP patients, some 35 multiple sclerosis patients and 20 healthy controls.

Libraries from unsorted PBMCs were made from 2 million PBMCs kept in RNAlater at -80 degrees C until RNA extraction. Peripheral blood was subjected to Ficoll-Hypaque density gradient centrifugation to isolate PBMCs, which were then cryopreserved in liquid nitrogen. For CDR1 and CDR2, the germline V gene (reference sequence) lists LNHNV and YYDKDF. At the junction V is shortened by 5 bases and J by 0 bases, with 14 bases in between. The CDR3 has 16 amino acids, counting the end cysteine and phenylalanine. Left in the record is the CDR3 DNA by itself, 48 bases read in frame from the first base. Broader findings and caveats from the paper: TCR clonal expansion was greatest in HAM/TSP patients and smallest in MS patients, who ranked below even healthy controls. Expanded clones from different subjects shared no identical CDR3 amino acid sequences, which suggests that TCR-beta repertoires were private in all groups.

cDNA was synthesized by template-switch 5'RACE using a primer carrying a 10-nucleotide random unique molecular identifier by which each TCR transcript was tagged. Every sequencing run covered 15-18 subjects and yielded more than 160 million TCR-beta sequences. The RNeasy kit was used for extraction of total RNA. Using the KAPA Real-time Library Amplification kit, TCR-beta VDJ regions were amplified with primers for the TCR constant region and the 5'RACE anchor. Sample indexes and Illumina adaptors were added in a first PCR, and a second PCR then increased library yield. After Ampure bead purification, the roughly 650 bp TCR product was size-selected on a 2% E-gel SizeSelection system. Before pooling, library quality was checked on a Bioanalyzer, concentration was measured with Qubit, and libraries were quantified with the Kapa Library Quantification kit. An Illumina HiSeq 2500 was used to sequence the libraries paired-end at 2 x 150 bp. To increase sequence diversity, roughly 25-31% phiX was spiked into each library pool. Turning to the authors' computational methods: The quality-filtered reads were processed with the UMI-based MiGEC pipeline, whose error correction step removed more than 75% of the raw TCR sequences. VDJ genes were aligned to IMGT germline references, and clonotypes were defined by unique CDR3 amino acid sequence plus V-J genes. Clonal expansion, Shannon diversity, and CDR3 relatedness (CalcPairwiseDistances, ClusterSamples) were evaluated with VDJtools, and phylogenetic trees were built with CLCbio workbench. Using coefficient-of-variation modelling across technical triplicates, the study counted a clone as expanded if it had at least 8 unique UMIs. TCRdb trimmed the raw reads at Q25, called clones with MiXCR and kept productive beta chains. Under each unique CDR3 protein, matching rows form one entry showing the most common genes and DNA. For this entry, the V and J calls and clone size follow TCRdb and not the study's own pipeline. The sample profile shows about 40,000 distinct CDR3 sequences; around an eighth of them were found once. The ten largest clones represent roughly a quarter of the sample.

This clonotype has a count of ten or more. This receptor's antigen is unknown. Base quality data are lacking; no much larger clone is found one base away. The clonotype originates from a woman aged 50 to 60 with HTLV-1-associated myelopathy (HAM/TSP). The sequencing sample was made of PBMCs. Recombination connected TRBV15 to TRBJ1-3, with the D segment identity uncertain. The CDR3 in this case is CATSDRKTYSGNTIYF. The DNA reads TGTGCCACCAGCGATCGAAAAACCTACTCTGGAAACACCATATATTTT. The CDR3 plus the reference TRBV15 and TRBJ1-3 genes for the other parts give the full variable domain: DAMVIQNPRYQVTQFGKPVTLSCSQTLNHNVMYWYQQKSSQAPKLLFHYYDKDFNNEADTPDNFQSRRPNTSFCFLDIRSPGLGDTAMYLCATSDRKTYSGNTIYFGEGSWLTVV.